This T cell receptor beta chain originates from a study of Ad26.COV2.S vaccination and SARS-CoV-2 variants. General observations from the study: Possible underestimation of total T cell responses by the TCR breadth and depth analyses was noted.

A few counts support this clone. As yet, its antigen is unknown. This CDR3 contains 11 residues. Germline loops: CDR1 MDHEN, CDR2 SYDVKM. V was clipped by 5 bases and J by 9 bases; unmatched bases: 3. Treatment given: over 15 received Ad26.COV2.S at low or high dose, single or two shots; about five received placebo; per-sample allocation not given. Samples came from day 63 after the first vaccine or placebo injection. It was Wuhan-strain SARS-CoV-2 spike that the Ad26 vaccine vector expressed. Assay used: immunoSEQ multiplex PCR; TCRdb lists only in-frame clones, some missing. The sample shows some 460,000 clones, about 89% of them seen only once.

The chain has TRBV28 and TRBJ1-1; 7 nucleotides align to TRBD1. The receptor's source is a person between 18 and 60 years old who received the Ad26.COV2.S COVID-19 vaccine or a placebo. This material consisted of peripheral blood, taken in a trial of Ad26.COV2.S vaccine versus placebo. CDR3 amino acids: CASSRDSKAFF. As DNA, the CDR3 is TGTGCCAGCAGTCGGGACAGTAAAGCTTTCTTT.